The count of the clone carrying this T cell receptor beta chain is one. The V gene lost 1 base and the J gene lost 5 bases, with 12 bases spanning the gap. The germline V gene has CDR1 SGHNT and CDR2 YYREEE (reference sequence). The CDR3 has 14 amino acids. This sample stems from a study of cytomegalovirus exposure and HLA in healthy donors. As for the study in general: The early release's HLA-typed donors yielded tens of millions of unique TCRs.

The PCR made use of 60 Vbeta and 13 Jbeta primers. Clones were read by immunoSEQ multiplex PCR, and TCRdb kept only the in-frame ones, dropping some. The sample consists of approximately 130,000 clones, around 81% of them appearing once. The gene calls are TRBV5-4 and TRBJ2-5; the D gene is possibly TRBD2 (6 bases). What was sequenced was PBMCs. The sequence was collected from a woman between 40 and 55 years old in good health and CMV-seronegative. The CDR3 DNA reads as TGTGCCAGCAGCTTGAAGGGAGGACGGGAGACCCAGTACTTC. This gives the protein CASSLKGGRETQYF.